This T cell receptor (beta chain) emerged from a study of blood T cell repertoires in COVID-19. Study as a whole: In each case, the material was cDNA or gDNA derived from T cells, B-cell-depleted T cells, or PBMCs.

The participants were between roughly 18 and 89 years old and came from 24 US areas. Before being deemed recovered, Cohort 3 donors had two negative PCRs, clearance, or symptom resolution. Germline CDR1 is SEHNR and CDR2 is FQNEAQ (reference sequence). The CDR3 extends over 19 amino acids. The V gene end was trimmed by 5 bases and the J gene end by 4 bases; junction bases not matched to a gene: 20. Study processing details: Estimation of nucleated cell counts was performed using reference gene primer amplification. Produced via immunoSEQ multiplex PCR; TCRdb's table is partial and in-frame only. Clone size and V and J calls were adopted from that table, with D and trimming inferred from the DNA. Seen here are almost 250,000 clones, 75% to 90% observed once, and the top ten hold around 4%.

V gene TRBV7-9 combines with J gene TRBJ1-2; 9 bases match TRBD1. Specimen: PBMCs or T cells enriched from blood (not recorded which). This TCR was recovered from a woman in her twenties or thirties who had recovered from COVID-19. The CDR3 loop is CASSPPGQGLMGRIYGYTF. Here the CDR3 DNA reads TGTGCCAGCAGCCCACCGGGACAGGGCCTCATGGGGCGCATCTATGGCTACACCTTC.